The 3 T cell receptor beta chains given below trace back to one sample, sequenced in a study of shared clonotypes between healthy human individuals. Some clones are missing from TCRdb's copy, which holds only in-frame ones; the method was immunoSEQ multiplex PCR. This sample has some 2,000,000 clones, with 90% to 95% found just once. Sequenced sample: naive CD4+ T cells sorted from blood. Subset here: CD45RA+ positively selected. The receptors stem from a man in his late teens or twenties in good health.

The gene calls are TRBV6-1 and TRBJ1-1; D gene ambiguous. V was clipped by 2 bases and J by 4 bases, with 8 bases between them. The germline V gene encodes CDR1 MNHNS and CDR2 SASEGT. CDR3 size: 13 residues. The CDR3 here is CASSETEGTEAFF. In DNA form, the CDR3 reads TGTGCCAGCAGTGAAACGGAGGGCACTGAAGCTTTCTTT.

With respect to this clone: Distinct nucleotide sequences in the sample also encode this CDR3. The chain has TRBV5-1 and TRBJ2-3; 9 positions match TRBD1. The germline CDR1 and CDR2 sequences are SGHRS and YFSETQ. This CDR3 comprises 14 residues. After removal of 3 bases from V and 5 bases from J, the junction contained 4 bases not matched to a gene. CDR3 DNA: TGCGCCAGCAGCTCGGGACAGGGCTTAGATACGCAGTATTTT. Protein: CASSSGQGLDTQYF.

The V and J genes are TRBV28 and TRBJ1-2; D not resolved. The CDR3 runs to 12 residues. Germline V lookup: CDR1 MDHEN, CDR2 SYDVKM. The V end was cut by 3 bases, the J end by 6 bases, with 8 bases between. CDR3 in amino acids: CASSFHSDGYTF. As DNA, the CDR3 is TGTGCCAGCAGTTTTCATTCCGATGGCTACACCTTC.